These 18 T cell receptor beta chains share one sample of origin, sequenced in a study of shared clonotypes between healthy human individuals. The protocol was immunoSEQ multiplex PCR, while the TCRdb copy is restricted to in-frame clones and leaves out a portion. The table includes 2 million to 3 million clones, 90% to 95% detected once. What was sequenced was naive CD4+ T cells from PBMCs. Sample subset: CD45RA+ positively selected. Every receptor here comes from a man aged 18 to 30 in good health. Some clones in this sample may be carry-over from other donors' samples.

The chain joins TRBV5-1 to TRBJ2-5, with a weak D call TRBD2 (6 bases). This CDR3 spans 15 amino acids. Germline-derived CDR1 and CDR2 are SGHRS and YFSETQ. Trimming shortened V by 3 bases and J by 4 bases, and 16 bases separated the two germline ends. The CDR3, as DNA: TGCGCCAGCAGCTCCGGACTAAGCGGCGGAGAGACCCAGTACTTC. It codes for CASSSGLSGGETQYF.

The chain carries TRBV2 and TRBJ1-1; D is unresolved. Deletions cut 6 bases from V and 4 bases from J, with 12 bases between. Germline CDR1 is SNHLY and CDR2 is FYNNEI. This CDR3 region has 13 residues. CDR3 amino acids: CASRVVEATEAFF. For the CDR3, the DNA is TGTGCCAGCAGGGTGGTGGAGGCCACTGAAGCTTTCTTT.

A remark on this clone: The sample carries other DNA sequences with the same CDR3. The chain couples TRBV28 to TRBJ2-7, with TRBD1 matching 8 bases. The germline gives CDR1 MDHEN, CDR2 SYDVKM. The CDR3 contains 14 residues. Trimming at V came to 5 bases and at J to 4 bases, leaving 7 bases not matched to a gene. CDR3: CASSLRTGSYEQYF. CDR3 DNA sequence: TGTGCCAGCAGTCTACGGACAGGGTCATACGAGCAGTACTTC. Combining the CDR3 with reference TRBV28 and TRBJ2-7 gives the whole variable domain DVKVTQSSRYLVKRTGEKVFLECVQDMDHENMFWYRQDPGLGLRLIYFSYDVKMKEKGDIPEGYSVSREKKERFSLILESASTNQTSMYLCASSLRTGSYEQYFGPGTRLTVT.

This chain links TRBV29-1 with TRBJ2-7; the D gene is possibly TRBD1 (6 bases). V lost 4 bases, J lost 9 bases, and 16 bases lay in between. This CDR3 is built from 12 residues. Germline CDR1 and CDR2: SQVTM and ANQGSEA. The CDR3 spells CSVGGHSGGQYF. CDR3 coding DNA: TGCAGCGTTGGGGGACACTCTGGCGGGCAGTACTTC.

The CDR3 nucleotides are TGTGCCAGCAGCTTACAGTTCCCAGAGACCCAGTACTTC. Protein sequence: CASSLQFPETQYF. This chain joins TRBV7-3 and TRBJ2-5, with D uncertain. The CDR3 is made up of 13 amino acids. Germline assignment: CDR1 SGHTA and CDR2 FQGTGA. The V end was cut by 2 bases, the J end by 4 bases, with 8 bases between.

In the case of this clone: The junction shows a germline mismatch at one end, possibly a read error. The CDR3 DNA reads TGTGCCAGCAGTTTTCGGTTTGGGACTATTATCTTC. As protein: CASSFRFGTIIF. This rearrangement joins TRBV28 to TRBJ2-1; 7 nucleotides align to TRBD2. This CDR3 spans 12 amino acids. Germline V lookup: CDR1 MDHEN, CDR2 SYDVKM. Complete variable domain (other parts from reference TRBV28 and TRBJ2-1): DVKVTQSSRYLVKRTGEKVFLECVQDMDHENMFWYRQDPGLGLRLIYFSYDVKMKEKGDIPEGYSVSREKKERFSLILESASTNQTSMYLCASSFRFGTIIFGPGTRLTVL.

As concerns this clone: The same CDR3 arises from other DNA sequences in this sample as well. This rearrangement joins TRBV19 to TRBJ2-5; 7 bases align to TRBD1. There are 13 residues in the CDR3. The V and J ends lost 5 bases and 1 base, in that order; junction bases with no gene match: 1. The germline V gene has CDR1 LNHDA and CDR2 SQIVND (reference sequence). This CDR3 is CASSGTAQETQYF. CDR3 sequence (DNA): TGTGCCAGTAGTGGGACAGCCCAAGAGACCCAGTACTTC.

With respect to this clone: Other DNA variants within this sample encode the same CDR3. The rearrangement joins TRBV28 to TRBJ2-5; 10 positions match TRBD2. Germline values: CDR1 MDHEN, CDR2 SYDVKM. The J segment lost 5 bases and the V segment lost 6 bases, leaving 6 bases of the junction unmatched. The length of the CDR3 is 14 residues. The CDR3 reads CASRPSGSRETQYF. In DNA form, the CDR3 reads TGTGCCAGCAGGCCTAGCGGGAGTAGGGAGACCCAGTACTTC.

The J gene is TRBJ1-4, the V gene TRBV27; 7 positions agree with TRBD1. The CDR3 runs 11 residues. Per germline, CDR1 MNHEY and CDR2 SMNVEV (reference sequence). The junction had 5 bases not matched to a gene; V was cut back by 7 bases and J by 12 bases. This CDR3 is CASTRQGELFF. CDR3 DNA: TGTGCCAGCACACGACAGGGCGAACTGTTTTTT. Complete variable domain (other parts from reference TRBV27 and TRBJ1-4): EAQVTQNPRYLITVTGKKLTVTCSQNMNHEYMSWYRQDPGLGLRQIYYSMNVEVTDKGDVPEGYKVSRKEKRNFPLILESPSPNQTSLYFCASTRQGELFFGSGTQLSVL.

CDR3 amino acids: CASSEQTMNTEAFF. In DNA form, the CDR3 reads TGTGCCAGCAGTGAGCAGACCATGAACACTGAAGCTTTCTTT. The chain carries TRBV25-1 and TRBJ1-1; D uncertain. CDR3 length: 14 residues. The V end lost 3 bases, the J end lost 0 bases, and 8 bases lay between the germline ends. Germline CDR1 is MGHDK and CDR2 is SYGVNS. Variable domain in full (rest from reference TRBV25-1 and TRBJ1-1): EADIYQTPRYLVIGTGKKITLECSQTMGHDKMYWYQQDPGMELHLIHYSYGVNSTEKGDLSSESTVSRIRTEHFPLTLESARPSHTSQYLCASSEQTMNTEAFFGQGTRLTVV.

This rearrangement joins TRBV6-1 to TRBJ1-5, with D possibly TRBD1 on 6 matching bases. CDR1 MNHNS and CDR2 SASEGT come from the germline V gene. V was clipped by 1 base and J by 3 bases, with 10 bases between them. There are 15 residues in the CDR3. The CDR3: CASSEGTGNNQPQHF. The DNA for the CDR3 is TGTGCCAGCAGTGAAGGTACAGGGAACAATCAGCCCCAGCATTTT.

CDR3 DNA sequence: TGTGCCAGCAGCTTGGATGGGGGACAGGGTAGCGATGGCTACACCTTC. It is translated as CASSLDGGQGSDGYTF. The chain is built from TRBV5-6 and TRBJ1-2; 9 nucleotides agree with TRBD1. Germline CDR1 is SGHDT and CDR2 is YYEEEE. V shed 0 bases and J 6 bases; nucleotides not matched to a gene: 9. The CDR3 is made up of 16 amino acids.

Concerning this clone itself: At the DNA level, this CDR3 is encoded by other sequences in the same sample as well. The chain combines TRBV7-2 with TRBJ1-5; D possibly corresponds to TRBD1 (5 bases). Per germline, CDR1 SGHTA and CDR2 FQGNSA. CDR3 length: 14 residues. V was trimmed by 1 base and J by 2 bases, leaving 6 bases between them. The CDR3 region has the DNA TGTGCCAGCAGCTTAGAAGGGGGCAATCAGCCCCAGCATTTT. As protein: CASSLEGGNQPQHF.

The J gene is TRBJ2-5, the V gene TRBV5-4, with 7 bases matching TRBD2. V was pared by 3 bases and J by 5 bases, with 10 bases of the junction left unmatched. CDR1 and CDR2 (germline): SGHNT, YYREEE (reference sequence). The CDR3 is made up of 15 amino acids. CDR3 sequence (DNA): TGTGCCAGCAGCTCGTCGTCAGCGGGATACGAGACCCAGTACTTC. Amino acid sequence: CASSSSSAGYETQYF.

The V and J genes are TRBV7-3 and TRBJ2-5, with TRBD1 matching over 7 bases. The CDR3 is made up of 14 amino acids. CDR1 is SGHTA, CDR2 FQGTGA, per germline. The V gene end was trimmed by 2 bases and the J gene end by 7 bases; junction bases not matched to a gene: 7. DNA for the CDR3: TGTGCCAGCAGCTTAGGCCCAGGGGGTGGGACCCAGTACTTC. Translation: CASSLGPGGGTQYF.

The V gene is TRBV5-1, the J gene TRBJ2-7; the match to TRBD2 covers 9 bases. Per germline, CDR1 SGHRS and CDR2 YFSETQ. Germline trimming cut 4 bases from V and 0 bases from J; bases unmatched to any gene: 8. The CDR3 is 16 residues long. In nucleotides, the CDR3 is TGCGCCAGCAGCCCCCGAGCGGGAGGACCCTCCTACGAGCAGTACTTC. Protein: CASSPRAGGPSYEQYF.

CDR3 coding DNA: TGTGCCAGCAGCTCCTGGACAGGGGGAGGAAACACCATATATTTT. Its protein is CASSSWTGGGNTIYF. The V and J genes are TRBV9 and TRBJ1-3, with 10 bases identical to TRBD1. The length of the CDR3 is 15 residues. The V segment lost 4 bases and the J segment 4 bases; nucleotides outside the gene matches: 5. Germline CDR1 reads SGDLS; CDR2 reads YYNGEE.

V gene TRBV10-3 combines with J gene TRBJ1-1; 8 bases are shared with TRBD1. The junction had 15 bases not matched to a gene; V was cut back by 2 bases and J by 4 bases. Germline CDR1 ENHRY, CDR2 SYGVKD. The CDR3 has 18 residues. CDR3 sequence (DNA): TGTGCCATCAGTGAGCCATCCCTACTAAATACAGGGGGCACTGAAGCTTTCTTT. It encodes CAISEPSLLNTGGTEAFF.